What follows are 23 T cell receptor beta chains derived from one specimen sequenced in a study of blood T cell repertoires in COVID-19. Method: immunoSEQ multiplex PCR; TCRdb's copy keeps in-frame clones and lacks some. The sample has about 50,000 clones; 89% are singletons. Sequencing used peripheral blood. All receptors derive from a human donor in a cohort sampled during active COVID-19.

The chain combines TRBV15 with TRBJ1-3; D call uncertain. The germline V gene encodes CDR1 LNHNV and CDR2 YYDKDF (reference sequence). V dropped 0 bases and J dropped 2 bases, with 14 bases sitting between them. The CDR3 covers 17 residues. As DNA, the CDR3 is TGTGCCACCAGCAGAGATCGGGGTACCGACCCTGGAAACACCATATATTTT. It is translated as CATSRDRGTDPGNTIYF.

This clone was recorded only once. The genes are TRBV20-1 and TRBJ2-7; 11 bases map to TRBD1. This CDR3 has 15 amino acids. From germline, CDR1 is DFQATT and CDR2 SNEGSKA (reference sequence). V shed 3 bases, J shed 3 bases, and the junction held 7 bases outside the gene matches. In nucleotides, the CDR3 is TGCAGTGCTAGTTCCCGGGACAGGGGGGACTACGAGCAGTACTTC. The encoded protein is CSASSRDRGDYEQYF.

V gene TRBV6-5 combines with J gene TRBJ1-5, with 8 nucleotides matching TRBD1. There are 13 residues in the CDR3. Per germline, CDR1 MNHEY and CDR2 SVGAGI. The junction had 3 bases not matched to a gene; V was cut back by 6 bases and J by 5 bases. CDR3: CASRGQVDQPQHF. The CDR3 nucleotides read TGTGCCAGCAGGGGACAGGTTGATCAGCCCCAGCATTTT.

This chain connects TRBV5-6 to TRBJ2-5; 9 positions match TRBD2. This CDR3 contains 15 residues. After removal of 6 bases from V and 4 bases from J, the junction contained 10 bases not matched to a gene. Germline V gives CDR1 SGHDT, CDR2 YYEEEE. In DNA, the CDR3 is TGTGCCAGCACGACTCGCGGGGGGGCGGGAGAGACCCAGTACTTC. It yields the protein CASTTRGGAGETQYF.

This rearrangement joins TRBV19 to TRBJ1-2; 12 bases are a match to TRBD1. J gave up 4 bases and V 5 bases, and 11 bases lay outside the gene matches. Germline V gene lookup returns CDR1 LNHDA and CDR2 SQIVND (reference sequence). The CDR3 extends over 17 amino acids. The CDR3 here is CASSLGGQGAFIYGYTF. CDR3 DNA sequence: TGTGCCAGTAGTCTTGGGGGACAGGGGGCATTCATCTATGGCTACACCTTC.

The sample holds a few counts of this clone. The gene calls are TRBV7-6 and TRBJ1-3; TRBD1 aligns across 7 bases. The CDR3 consists of 16 residues. Germline CDR1 is SGHVS and CDR2 is FNYEAQ. J gave up 4 bases and V 5 bases, and 11 bases lay outside the gene matches. CDR3 coding DNA: TGTGCCAGCAGCGGCCAGACAGGGAGACTGGGAAACACCATATATTTT. Translating it yields CASSGQTGRLGNTIYF.

The chain recombines TRBV5-6 with TRBJ1-2, with a tentative D call TRBD1 (6 bases). Trimming cost V 5 bases and J 4 bases, with 12 bases left between them. Germline V gene sequence: CDR1 SGHDT, CDR2 YYEEEE. The CDR3 consists of 13 residues. This CDR3 is CASSYGTPYGYTF. CDR3 coding DNA: TGTGCCAGCAGTTACGGGACACCCTATGGCTACACCTTC.

This clone was observed once. A read error may produce the germline difference seen at one junction end. This chain joins TRBV5-8 and TRBJ1-2, with D perhaps TRBD1 (6 bases). The CDR3 totals 11 residues. The germline gives CDR1 SGHTS, CDR2 YDEGEE. CDR3 nucleotides: TGTGCCAGCAGCTTAAACAGGGTAAACGCCTTC. Protein product: CASSLNRVNAF.

This chain joins TRBV5-6 and TRBJ1-1; tentatively, D is TRBD1 (5 bases). Germline CDR1 reads SGHDT; CDR2 reads YYEEEE. This CDR3 region has 16 residues. V lost 4 bases to trimming and J lost 0 bases, with 16 bases between them. This chain's CDR3 is CASSRWWRGMNTEAFF. The CDR3 region has the DNA TGTGCCAGCAGCCGCTGGTGGCGGGGGATGAACACTGAAGCTTTCTTT.

This chain links TRBV20-1 with TRBJ2-7; maybe TRBD1 (6 bases). Deletions cut 7 bases from V and 4 bases from J, with 8 bases between. CDR3 length equals 10 residues. CDR1 DFQATT and CDR2 SNEGSKA come from the germline V gene (reference sequence). The CDR3 here is CSVGGYEQYF. The CDR3 DNA sequence: TGCAGTGTAGGGGGTTACGAGCAGTACTTC.

This rearrangement joins TRBV6-5 to TRBJ1-2; 7 positions agree with TRBD1. The CDR3 is 14 amino acids. The germline V gene encodes CDR1 MNHEY and CDR2 SVGAGI. V shed 4 bases and J 0 bases; nucleotides not matched to a gene: 2. The CDR3 sequence: CASSSGTANYGYTF. In DNA, the CDR3 is TGTGCCAGCAGTTCCGGGACAGCTAACTATGGCTACACCTTC.

The CDR3 loop reads CAISEFQGIGSPLHF. The CDR3 nucleotides are TGTGCCATCAGTGAGTTCCAGGGGATCGGTTCACCCCTCCACTTT. J is TRBJ1-6 and V is TRBV10-3, with TRBD1 as a possible D gene (6 bases). Trimming pared 1 base from V and 9 bases from J, leaving 13 bases between. CDR1 is ENHRY and CDR2 is SYGVKD in the germline V gene. CDR3 length: 15 amino acids.

The chain recombines TRBV5-1 with TRBJ2-1; 15 nucleotides agree with TRBD2. This CDR3 is built from 18 residues. Germline CDR1 and CDR2: SGHRS and YFSETQ. Losses at the gene ends were 2 bases for V and 9 bases for J; bases not matched to a gene: 12. The CDR3 here is CASSFSGTSGGSSGEQFF. The CDR3 DNA sequence: TGCGCCAGCAGCTTCTCCGGGACTAGCGGGGGGTCTTCAGGTGAGCAGTTCTTC.

The J gene is TRBJ2-2, the V gene TRBV9; 11 nucleotides align to TRBD1. Germline loops: CDR1 SGDLS, CDR2 YYNGEE. With V trimmed by 2 bases and J by 7 bases, 1 base remained unmatched. The CDR3 has 14 residues. The CDR3 loop reads CASSVGQGGGELFF. In nucleotides, the CDR3 is TGTGCCAGCAGCGTGGGACAGGGGGGCGGGGAGCTGTTTTTT.

This chain uses TRBV27 with TRBJ1-6; maybe TRBD1 (5 bases). The CDR3 spans 12 residues. Germline CDR1 is MNHEY and CDR2 is SMNVEV (reference sequence). Deletions cut 6 bases from V and 7 bases from J, with 7 bases between. CDR3 loop: CASRRQNSPLHF. The CDR3 coding sequence is TGTGCCAGCAGACGACAGAATTCACCCCTCCACTTT.

Written as DNA, the CDR3 is TGTGCCAGCAGTCGGGGCTACGAGCAGTACTTC. Amino acids: CASSRGYEQYF. This sequence joins TRBV6-5 and TRBJ2-7; D possibly corresponds to TRBD2 (5 bases). The V and J ends lost 5 bases and 3 bases respectively, with 5 bases between them. This CDR3 is built from 11 residues. The germline gives CDR1 MNHEY, CDR2 SVGAGI.

The chain recombines TRBV19 with TRBJ1-5; TRBD1 matches 11 bases. The CDR3 loop spans 19 amino acids. Trimming took 9 bases from V and 4 from J; bases not matched to a gene: 20. Germline CDR1 reads LNHDA; CDR2 reads SQIVND (reference sequence). CDR3 DNA: TGTGCCAGCCGAAAACCGGGACAGGGGGTTGGAGTGGGAAATCAGCCCCAGCATTTT. Its translation: CASRKPGQGVGVGNQPQHF.

This chain joins TRBV12-3 or TRBV12-4 and TRBJ1-6; the D gene is possibly TRBD1 (5 bases). The CDR3 extends over 13 amino acids. With 3 bases removed from V and 9 bases from J, the gap between germline ends came to 9 bases. In nucleotides, the CDR3 is TGTGCCAGCAGTTTCGGGGGTAGTTCACCCCTCCACTTT. Amino acid sequence: CASSFGGSSPLHF.

The chain is built from TRBV14 and TRBJ2-3; D is possibly TRBD2 (6 bases). V lost 0 bases and J lost 0, with 16 bases in between. In germline, CDR1 is SGHDN, CDR2 FVKESK. This CDR3 spans 18 amino acids. The CDR3 DNA is TGTGCCAGCAGCCAAGACTTCCGGGGACTGCCGAGCACAGATACGCAGTATTTT. As protein: CASSQDFRGLPSTDTQYF.

The gene calls are TRBV29-1 and TRBJ2-7, with 10 bases aligning to TRBD1. This CDR3 contains 14 residues. In germline, CDR1 is SQVTM, CDR2 ANQGSEA. V dropped 4 bases and J dropped 2; count of bases not matched to a gene: 5. The CDR3 DNA reads TGCAGCGTTGGACGGACAGGGGGAACCTACGAGCAGTACTTC. It is translated as CSVGRTGGTYEQYF.

The chain employs TRBV29-1 and TRBJ1-4; D is unresolved. The V and J ends lost 5 bases and 3 bases respectively, with 4 bases between them. The CDR3 spans 11 residues. The germline V gene encodes CDR1 SQVTM and CDR2 ANQGSEA. CDR3 protein: CSVRSNEKLFF. The CDR3 nucleotides read TGCAGCGTTCGGTCTAATGAAAAACTGTTTTTT.

This chain links TRBV30 with TRBJ1-2; a possible D gene is TRBD1 (6 bases). Germline V gives CDR1 GTSNPN, CDR2 SVGIG (reference sequence). Trimming removed 2 bases from V and 4 bases from J, with 14 bases in between. This CDR3 spans 14 amino acids. The CDR3: CAWSNQGSGYGYTF. CDR3 sequence (DNA): TGTGCCTGGAGTAATCAGGGGAGCGGCTATGGCTACACCTTC.

As to this clone: A read error may account for a junction end that differs from germline. This chain uses TRBV7-7 with TRBJ2-5; TRBD2 is a possible D gene (6 bases). CDR1 SSHAT and CDR2 FNYEAQ come from the germline V gene (reference sequence). The length of the CDR3 is 15 residues. The CDR3 here is CASSLGGSTQETQYF. CDR3 DNA sequence: TGTGCTAGCAGCTTGGGAGGAAGTACCCAAGAGACCCAGTACTTC.